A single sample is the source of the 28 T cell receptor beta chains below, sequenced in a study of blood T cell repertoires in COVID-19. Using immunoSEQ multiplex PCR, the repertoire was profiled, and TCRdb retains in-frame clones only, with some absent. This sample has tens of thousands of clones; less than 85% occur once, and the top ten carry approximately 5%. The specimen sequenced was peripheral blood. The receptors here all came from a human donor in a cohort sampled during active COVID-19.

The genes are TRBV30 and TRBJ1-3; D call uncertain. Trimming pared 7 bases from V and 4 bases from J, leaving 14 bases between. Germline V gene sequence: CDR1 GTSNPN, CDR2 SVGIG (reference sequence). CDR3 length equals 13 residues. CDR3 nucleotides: TGTGCCTTTAAGGCTGGCGGGGGAAACACCATATATTTT. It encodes CAFKAGGGNTIYF.

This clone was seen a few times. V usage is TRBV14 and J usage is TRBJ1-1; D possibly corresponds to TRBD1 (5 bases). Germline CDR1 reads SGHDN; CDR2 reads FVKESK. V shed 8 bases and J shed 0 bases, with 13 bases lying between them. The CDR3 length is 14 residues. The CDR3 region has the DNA TGTGCCAGCGCCCCTCCAGGGATGAACACTGAAGCTTTCTTT. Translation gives CASAPPGMNTEAFF.

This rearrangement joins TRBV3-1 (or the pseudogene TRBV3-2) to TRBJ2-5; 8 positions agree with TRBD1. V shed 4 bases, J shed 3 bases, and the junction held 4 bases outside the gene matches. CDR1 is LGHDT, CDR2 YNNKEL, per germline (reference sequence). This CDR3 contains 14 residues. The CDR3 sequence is CASSRRTGKETQYF. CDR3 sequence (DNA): TGTGCCAGCAGCCGGAGGACAGGGAAAGAGACCCAGTACTTC.

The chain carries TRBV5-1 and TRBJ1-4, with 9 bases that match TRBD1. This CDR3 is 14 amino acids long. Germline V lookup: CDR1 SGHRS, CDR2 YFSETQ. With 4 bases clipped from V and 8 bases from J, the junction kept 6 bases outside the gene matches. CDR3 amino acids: CASSEGTGREKLFF. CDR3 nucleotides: TGCGCCAGCAGCGAGGGGACAGGGCGGGAAAAACTGTTTTTT.

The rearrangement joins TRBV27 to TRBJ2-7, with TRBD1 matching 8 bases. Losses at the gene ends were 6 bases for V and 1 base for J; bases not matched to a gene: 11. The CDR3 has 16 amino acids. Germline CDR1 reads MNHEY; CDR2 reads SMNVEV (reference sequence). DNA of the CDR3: TGTGCCAGCAGGGACAGGGCCGGGACGGGATCCTACGAGCAGTACTTC. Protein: CASRDRAGTGSYEQYF.

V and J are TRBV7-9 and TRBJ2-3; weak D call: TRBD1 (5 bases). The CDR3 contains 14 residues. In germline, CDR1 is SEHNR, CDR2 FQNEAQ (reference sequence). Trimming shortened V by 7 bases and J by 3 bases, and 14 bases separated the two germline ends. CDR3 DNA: TGTGCCAGCAAGGGGCTTGGCTATACAGATACGCAGTATTTT. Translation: CASKGLGYTDTQYF.

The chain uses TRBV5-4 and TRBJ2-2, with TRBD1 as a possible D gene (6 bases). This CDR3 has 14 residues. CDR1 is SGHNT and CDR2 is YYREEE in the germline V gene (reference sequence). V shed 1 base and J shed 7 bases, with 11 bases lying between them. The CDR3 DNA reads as TGTGCCAGCAGCTTGACAGGGCGGAGCGGGGAGCTGTTTTTT. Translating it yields CASSLTGRSGELFF.

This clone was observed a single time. In DNA form, the CDR3 reads TGTGCCAGCAGCTTGATGGGACAGTCCCTTTCCACAGATACGCAGTATTTT. Amino acids: CASSLMGQSLSTDTQYF. J is TRBJ2-3 and V is TRBV7-2; TRBD1 aligns across 7 bases. This CDR3 contains 17 residues. Germline V CDR1 and CDR2: SGHTA, FQGNSA. J was trimmed by 2 bases and V by 3 bases; bases with no gene match: 11.

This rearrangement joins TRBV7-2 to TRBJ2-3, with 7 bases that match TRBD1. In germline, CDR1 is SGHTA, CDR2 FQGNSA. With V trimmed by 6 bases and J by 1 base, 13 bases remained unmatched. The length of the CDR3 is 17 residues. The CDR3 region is CASSSRTGASGTDTQYF. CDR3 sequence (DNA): TGTGCCAGCAGTTCCAGAACAGGGGCGTCCGGCACAGATACGCAGTATTTT.

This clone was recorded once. In nucleotides, the CDR3 is TGTGCCACCAGTGACCCCGAAGGACAGGGGCCCACAGATACGCAGTATTTT. As protein: CATSDPEGQGPTDTQYF. The chain has TRBV24-1 and TRBJ2-3; TRBD1 aligns across 9 bases. This CDR3 comprises 17 residues. CDR1 and CDR2 (germline): KGHDR, SFDVKD. Losses at the gene ends were 4 bases for V and 2 bases for J; bases not matched to a gene: 9.

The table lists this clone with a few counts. CDR3 in DNA: TGCGCCAGCAGCTTGGAGGGGTCCAGATCGCAGCCCCAGCATTTT. Translation: CASSLEGSRSQPQHF. This rearrangement joins TRBV5-1 to TRBJ1-5; D possibly corresponds to TRBD1 (5 bases). CDR1 SGHRS and CDR2 YFSETQ come from the germline V gene. This CDR3 region has 15 residues. Trimming removed 0 bases at V and 7 bases at J, with 14 bases between.

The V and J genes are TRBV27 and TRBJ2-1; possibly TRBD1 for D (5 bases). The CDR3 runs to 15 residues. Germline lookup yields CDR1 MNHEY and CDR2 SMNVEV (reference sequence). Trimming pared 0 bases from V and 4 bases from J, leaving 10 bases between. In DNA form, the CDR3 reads TGTGCCAGCAGTTTATCGTCTAGGGGATACAATGAGCAGTTCTTC. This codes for CASSLSSRGYNEQFF.

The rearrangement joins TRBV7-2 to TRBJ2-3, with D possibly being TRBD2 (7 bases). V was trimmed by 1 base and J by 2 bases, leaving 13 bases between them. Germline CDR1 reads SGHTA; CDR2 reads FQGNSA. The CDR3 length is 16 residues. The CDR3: CASSLVTGGPTDTQYF. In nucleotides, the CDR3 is TGTGCCAGCAGCTTAGTGACCGGGGGGCCCACAGATACGCAGTATTTT.

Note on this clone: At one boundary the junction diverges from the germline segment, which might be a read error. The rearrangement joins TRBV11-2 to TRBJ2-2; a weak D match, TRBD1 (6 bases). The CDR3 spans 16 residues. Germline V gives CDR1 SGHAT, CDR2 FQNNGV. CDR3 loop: CASSLMSTGNAGELFF. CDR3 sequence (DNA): TGTGCCAGCAGCTTAATGTCAACAGGGAACGCCGGGGAGCTGTTTTTT. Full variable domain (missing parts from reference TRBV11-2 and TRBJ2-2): EAGVAQSPRYKIIEKRQSVAFWCNPISGHATLYWYQQILGQGPKLLIQFQNNGVVDDSQLPKDRFSAERLKGVDSTLKIQPAKLEDSAVYLCASSLMSTGNAGELFFGEGSRLTVL.

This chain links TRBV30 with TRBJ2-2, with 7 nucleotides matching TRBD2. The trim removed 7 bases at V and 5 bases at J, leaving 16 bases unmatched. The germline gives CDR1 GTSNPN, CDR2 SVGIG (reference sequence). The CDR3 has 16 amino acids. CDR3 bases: TGTGCCTACACGTCAGGGAGGGGCCCGCGTACCGGGGAGCTGTTTTTT. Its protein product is CAYTSGRGPRTGELFF.

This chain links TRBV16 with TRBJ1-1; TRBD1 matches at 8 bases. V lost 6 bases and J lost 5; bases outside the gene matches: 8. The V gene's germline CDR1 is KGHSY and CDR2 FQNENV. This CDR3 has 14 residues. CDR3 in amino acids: CASSTRTGKTEAFF. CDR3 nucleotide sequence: TGTGCCAGCAGTACTCGGACAGGGAAGACTGAAGCTTTCTTT.

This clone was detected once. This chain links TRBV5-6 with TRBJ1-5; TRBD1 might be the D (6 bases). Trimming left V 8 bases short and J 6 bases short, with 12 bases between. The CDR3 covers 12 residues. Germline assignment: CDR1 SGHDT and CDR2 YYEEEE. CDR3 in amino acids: CASRTAFQPQHF. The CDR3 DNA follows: TGTGCCAGTAGGACAGCTTTTCAGCCCCAGCATTTT.

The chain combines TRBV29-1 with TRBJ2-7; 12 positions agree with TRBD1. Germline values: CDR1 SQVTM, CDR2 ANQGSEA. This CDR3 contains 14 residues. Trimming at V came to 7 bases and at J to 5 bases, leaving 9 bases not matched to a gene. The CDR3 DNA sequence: TGCAGCGCAGGGGAGGGGACAGGGGGCAACGAGCAGTACTTC. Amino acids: CSAGEGTGGNEQYF.

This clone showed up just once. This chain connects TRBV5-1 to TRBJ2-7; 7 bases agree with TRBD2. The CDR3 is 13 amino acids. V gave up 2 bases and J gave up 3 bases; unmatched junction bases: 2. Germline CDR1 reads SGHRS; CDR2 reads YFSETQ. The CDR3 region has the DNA TGCGCCAGCAGCTTTCTAGCGGACTACGAGCAGTACTTC. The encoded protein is CASSFLADYEQYF.

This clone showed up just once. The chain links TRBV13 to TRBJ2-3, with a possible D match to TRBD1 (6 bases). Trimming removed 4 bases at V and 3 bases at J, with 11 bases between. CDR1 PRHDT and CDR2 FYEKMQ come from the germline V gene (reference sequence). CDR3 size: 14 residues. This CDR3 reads CASSSRTDTDTQYF. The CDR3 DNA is TGTGCCAGCAGCTCTCGGACAGATACAGATACGCAGTATTTT.

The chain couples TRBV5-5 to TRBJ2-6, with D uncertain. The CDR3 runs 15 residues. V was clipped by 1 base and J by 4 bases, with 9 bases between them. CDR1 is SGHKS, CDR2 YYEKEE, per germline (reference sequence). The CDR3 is CASSLFDSGANVLTF. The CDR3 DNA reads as TGTGCCAGCAGCTTGTTCGACTCCGGGGCCAACGTCCTGACTTTC.

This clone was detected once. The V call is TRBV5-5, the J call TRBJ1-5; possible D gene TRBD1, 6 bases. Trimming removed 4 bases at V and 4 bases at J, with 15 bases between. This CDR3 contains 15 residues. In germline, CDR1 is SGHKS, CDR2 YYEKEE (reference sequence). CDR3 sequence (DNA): TGTGCCAGCAGCCTGGTGGGGGACAAGAATCAGCCCCAGCATTTT. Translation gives CASSLVGDKNQPQHF.

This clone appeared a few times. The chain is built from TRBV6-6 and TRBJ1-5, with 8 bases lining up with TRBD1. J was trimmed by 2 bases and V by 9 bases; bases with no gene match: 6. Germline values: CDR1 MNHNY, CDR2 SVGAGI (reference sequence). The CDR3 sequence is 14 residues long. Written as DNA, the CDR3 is TGTGCCAGTTCCACAGGGGGTGGCAATCAGCCCCAGCATTTT. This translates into CASSTGGGNQPQHF.

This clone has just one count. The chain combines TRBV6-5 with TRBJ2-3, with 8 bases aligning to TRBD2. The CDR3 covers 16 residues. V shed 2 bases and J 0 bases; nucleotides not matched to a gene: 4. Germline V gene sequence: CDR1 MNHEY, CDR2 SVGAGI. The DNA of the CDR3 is TGTGCCAGCAGTTACCTGGCGGGGGGCAGCACAGATACGCAGTATTTT. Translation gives CASSYLAGGSTDTQYF.

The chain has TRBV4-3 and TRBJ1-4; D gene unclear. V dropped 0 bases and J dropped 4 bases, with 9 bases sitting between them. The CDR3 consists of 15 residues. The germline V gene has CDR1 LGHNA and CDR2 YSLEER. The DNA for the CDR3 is TGCGCCAGCAGCCAAGATTTTCGGGGTAATGAAAAACTGTTTTTT. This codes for CASSQDFRGNEKLFF.

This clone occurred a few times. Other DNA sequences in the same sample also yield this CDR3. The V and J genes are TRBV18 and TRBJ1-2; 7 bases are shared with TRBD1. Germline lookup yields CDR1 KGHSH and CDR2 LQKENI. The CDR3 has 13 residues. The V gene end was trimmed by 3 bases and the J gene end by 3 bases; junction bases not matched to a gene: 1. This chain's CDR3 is CASSPGTDYGYTF. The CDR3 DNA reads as TGTGCCAGCTCACCCGGGACAGACTATGGCTACACCTTC.

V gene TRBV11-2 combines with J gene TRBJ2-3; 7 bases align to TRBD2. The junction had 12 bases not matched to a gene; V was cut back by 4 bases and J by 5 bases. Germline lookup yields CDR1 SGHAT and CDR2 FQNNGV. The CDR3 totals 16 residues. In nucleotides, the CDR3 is TGTGCCAGCAGCTCGAGGGCCGGGACTAATGGAGATACGCAGTATTTT. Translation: CASSSRAGTNGDTQYF.

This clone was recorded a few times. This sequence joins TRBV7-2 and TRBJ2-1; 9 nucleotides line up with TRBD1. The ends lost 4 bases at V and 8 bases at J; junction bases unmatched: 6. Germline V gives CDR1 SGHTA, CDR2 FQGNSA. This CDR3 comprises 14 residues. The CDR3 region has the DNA TGTGCCAGCAGCTCCTTGGACAGGGGTCATGAGCAGTTCTTC. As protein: CASSSLDRGHEQFF.